Each of the 20 T cell receptor beta chains below was sequenced from the same sample in a study of vaccination effects on CD4 cells after COVID-19. For these receptors, no antigen is known. Peptide-pool stimulation followed by sequencing identified expanded antigen-specific CD4+ clonotypes in the ViraFEST assay. Following 10 days of culture, CD4+ T cells were isolated. Absence of prior SARS-CoV-2 infection characterized the vaccine recipients, who showed negative nucleocapsid antibodies. This table comes from immunoSEQ multiplex PCR, and its TCRdb copy is limited to in-frame clones, with some not included. This table holds 65,000 to 90,000 clones, roughly 79% found once. Sample: CD4+ T cells from PBMCs cultured with HCoV-NL63 spike peptides, taken before COVID-19 vaccination. These receptors originate from a human donor who received a COVID-19 vaccine.

The CDR3 reads CASRESGHSSYEQYV. CDR3 sequence (DNA): TGTGCCAGCAGAGAGTCGGGACACAGCTCCTACGAGCAGTACGTC. The rearrangement links TRBV6-6 to TRBJ2-7, with D perhaps matching TRBD1 (6 bases). The CDR3 extends over 15 amino acids. Trimming removed 6 bases at V and 0 bases at J, with 15 bases between. Germline assignment: CDR1 MNHNY and CDR2 SVGAGI (reference sequence).

This clone turned up a few times. This chain joins TRBV12-3 or TRBV12-4 and TRBJ1-1; D remains ambiguous. The CDR3 length is 12 residues. V was pared by 6 bases and J by 1 base, with 6 bases between. The CDR3 DNA is TGTGCCAGCAGAGGCAGGAACACTGAAGCTTTCTTT. Protein product: CASRGRNTEAFF.

The rearrangement joins TRBV7-2 to TRBJ2-5; D unclear. This CDR3 has 12 amino acids. Germline CDR1 is SGHTA and CDR2 is FQGNSA. V was shortened by 2 bases and J by 6 bases, with 7 bases between the two germline ends. The CDR3 DNA reads TGTGCCAGCAGCTTACACAGCCAGACCCAGTACTTC. Protein product: CASSLHSQTQYF.

In this sample, this clone turned up once. The V and J genes are TRBV5-1 and TRBJ2-5; 10 bases fit TRBD2. Looked up from germline, CDR1 is SGHRS and CDR2 is YFSETQ. The length of the CDR3 is 16 residues. The ends lost 3 bases at V and 5 bases at J; junction bases unmatched: 10. The CDR3 bases are TGCGCCAGCAGCTGGAGAGCGGGGGGGCCGCGGGAGACCCAGTACTTC. Translation gives CASSWRAGGPRETQYF.

The chain recombines TRBV11-2 with TRBJ2-5, with TRBD2 matching over 11 bases. Trimming removed 6 bases from V and 4 bases from J; junction bases left unmatched: 7. Germline loops: CDR1 SGHAT, CDR2 FQNNGV. This CDR3 contains 15 residues. This chain's CDR3 is CASSNSGGATETQYF. As DNA, the CDR3 is TGTGCCAGCAGTAATAGCGGGGGGGCAACAGAGACCCAGTACTTC.

The chain joins TRBV30 to TRBJ1-1; D remains unclear. Germline CDR1 is GTSNPN and CDR2 is SVGIG (reference sequence). Trimming shortened V by 0 bases and J by 0 bases, and 8 bases separated the two germline ends. The CDR3 totals 14 residues. The CDR3 DNA reads TGTGCCTGGAGTGTTTTCCTCATGAACACTGAAGCTTTCTTT. Protein product: CAWSVFLMNTEAFF.

The chain has TRBV6-5 and TRBJ1-2; TRBD1 matches at 8 bases. V was clipped by 6 bases and J by 4 bases; unmatched bases: 4. Germline-derived CDR1 and CDR2 are MNHEY and SVGAGI. The CDR3 is made up of 13 amino acids. The DNA of the CDR3 is TGTGCCAGCAGAACAACAGGGGGCTATGGCTACACCTTC. It translates to CASRTTGGYGYTF.

This chain's CDR3 is CASSSGQANQETQYF. The DNA of the CDR3 is TGCGCCAGCAGCTCCGGACAGGCGAACCAAGAGACCCAGTACTTC. This rearrangement joins TRBV5-1 to TRBJ2-5; TRBD1 agrees at 7 bases. Germline CDR1 reads SGHRS; CDR2 reads YFSETQ. J lost 0 bases, V lost 3 bases, and 5 bases had no gene match. The CDR3 covers 15 residues.

V usage is TRBV7-8 and J usage is TRBJ2-5, with D tentatively TRBD2 (7 bases). Trimming took off 3 bases at V and 4 bases at J, with 15 bases between the two ends. Per the germline V gene, CDR1 is SGHVS and CDR2 is FQNEAQ. The CDR3 is 15 residues long. The CDR3 is CASSLGMGGRETQYF. For the CDR3, the DNA is TGTGCCAGCAGCTTGGGCATGGGGGGGCGAGAGACCCAGTACTTC. Looking up the rest from reference TRBV7-8 and TRBJ2-5 gives the full variable domain: GAGVSQSPRYKVAKRGQDVALRCDPISGHVSLFWYQQALGQGPEFLTYFQNEAQLDKSGLPSDRFFAERPEGSVSTLKIQRTQQEDSAVYLCASSLGMGGRETQYFGPGTRLLVL.

The chain employs TRBV19 and TRBJ2-6, with D maybe TRBD1 (5 bases). The V end lost 4 bases, the J end lost 0 bases, and 10 bases lay between the germline ends. Germline CDR1 is LNHDA and CDR2 is SQIVND (reference sequence). This CDR3 spans 16 amino acids. CDR3 amino acids: CASSRTRLSGANVLTF. The CDR3, as DNA: TGTGCCAGTAGTAGGACAAGGCTCTCTGGGGCCAACGTCCTGACTTTC.

This chain links TRBV2 with TRBJ2-1; 7 nucleotides agree with TRBD2. This CDR3 spans 15 amino acids. The V and J ends lost 6 bases and 6 bases, in that order; junction bases with no gene match: 11. Germline assignment: CDR1 SNHLY and CDR2 FYNNEI. This chain's CDR3 is CASSSTGLGTNEQFF. In DNA form, the CDR3 reads TGTGCCAGCAGCTCTACTGGACTAGGGACCAATGAGCAGTTCTTC.

This rearrangement joins TRBV7-3 to TRBJ2-3; D not resolved. Germline values: CDR1 SGHTA, CDR2 FQGTGA. V was shortened by 5 bases and J by 2 bases, with 5 bases between the two germline ends. The CDR3 runs 12 residues. The CDR3 bases are TGTGCCAGCAGCCCGAACACAGATACGCAGTATTTT. Its protein is CASSPNTDTQYF. Using reference TRBV7-3 and TRBJ2-3 for the parts outside the CDR3, the full variable domain is GAGVSQTPSNKVTEKGKYVELRCDPISGHTALYWYRQSLGQGPEFLIYFQGTGAADDSGLPNDRFFAVRPEGSVSTLKIQRTERGDSAVYLCASSPNTDTQYFGPGTRLTVL.

The V call is TRBV3-1 (or the pseudogene TRBV3-2), the J call TRBJ1-1; no definite D call. The CDR3 length is 12 residues. Germline V gene lookup returns CDR1 LGHDT and CDR2 YNNKEL (reference sequence). V was shortened by 3 bases and J by 7 bases, with 9 bases between the two germline ends. CDR3 in amino acids: CASSQSTSEAFF. Here the CDR3 DNA reads TGTGCCAGCAGCCAGTCTACTAGTGAAGCTTTCTTT.

The gene calls are TRBV25-1 and TRBJ2-5, with D perhaps matching TRBD1 or TRBD2 (5 bases each). CDR1 and CDR2 from the germline V gene are MGHDK and SYGVNS. This CDR3 region has 15 residues. The V end lost 6 bases, the J end lost 1 base, and 15 bases lay between the germline ends. The CDR3 region is CASSPLPGTQETQYF. CDR3 nucleotide sequence: TGTGCCAGCAGCCCCCTACCGGGGACCCAAGAGACCCAGTACTTC.

This sequence joins TRBV7-2 and TRBJ2-2, with D possibly being TRBD2 (6 bases). Trimming removed 4 bases from V and 4 bases from J, with 13 bases in between. The CDR3 extends over 15 amino acids. Looked up from germline, CDR1 is SGHTA and CDR2 is FQGNSA. The CDR3 spells CASSSRDSITGELFF. The CDR3 DNA sequence: TGTGCCAGCAGCTCGCGGGACTCGATCACCGGGGAGCTGTTTTTT.

In its sample, this clone was seen a few times. The chain uses TRBV20-1 and TRBJ1-1; TRBD1 is a possible D gene (5 bases). CDR3 length: 11 residues. CDR1 is DFQATT, CDR2 SNEGSKA, per germline (reference sequence). V was pared by 6 bases and J by 6 bases, with 11 bases between. CDR3 in DNA: TGCAGTGCAACGGGACGCGCTGAAGCTTTCTTT. It encodes CSATGRAEAFF.

This clone was detected once. The chain links TRBV11-2 to TRBJ1-2; TRBD1 might be the D (6 bases). Germline CDR1 is SGHAT and CDR2 is FQNNGV. This CDR3 has 15 amino acids. Trimming took 5 bases from V and 3 from J, leaving 16 bases between them. For the CDR3, the DNA is TGTGCCAGCAGCCCGTGGACAGTAGGGGACTATGGCTACACCTTC. Protein product: CASSPWTVGDYGYTF.

The DNA of the CDR3 is TGCGCCAGCAGCAGGACAGGCGGGAGCCCAACTAGCACAGATACGCAGTATTTT. Translation gives CASSRTGGSPTSTDTQYF. V gene TRBV5-1 combines with J gene TRBJ2-3; D might be TRBD1 or TRBD2, each matching 7 bases. From germline, CDR1 is SGHRS and CDR2 YFSETQ. The V end was cut by 4 bases, the J end by 0 bases, with 21 bases between. This CDR3 is built from 18 residues. Using reference TRBV5-1 and TRBJ2-3 for the parts outside the CDR3, the full variable domain is KAGVTQTPRYLIKTRGQQVTLSCSPISGHRSVSWYQQTPGQGLQFLFEYFSETQRNKGNFPGRFSGRQFSNSRSEMNVSTLELGDSALYLCASSRTGGSPTSTDTQYFGPGTRLTVL.

This clone was detected only once. This sequence joins TRBV19 and TRBJ2-2, with 7 positions matching TRBD1. V was pared by 0 bases and J by 2 bases, with 3 bases of the junction left unmatched. Germline CDR1 LNHDA, CDR2 SQIVND (reference sequence). The CDR3 length is 16 residues. This CDR3 is CASSIEGGQNTGELFF. CDR3 nucleotides: TGTGCCAGTAGTATAGAAGGGGGCCAAAACACCGGGGAGCTGTTTTTT.

The CDR3 DNA reads TGCGCCAGCAGCTTGAAAGTTTCAGGGGGCAATAATGGAAACACCATATATTTT. Translating it yields CASSLKVSGGNNGNTIYF. J is TRBJ1-3 and V is TRBV5-1; 8 bases are shared with TRBD1. CDR1 and CDR2 from the germline V gene are SGHRS and YFSETQ. This CDR3 contains 18 residues. The junction had 12 bases not matched to a gene; V was cut back by 1 base and J by 3 bases.